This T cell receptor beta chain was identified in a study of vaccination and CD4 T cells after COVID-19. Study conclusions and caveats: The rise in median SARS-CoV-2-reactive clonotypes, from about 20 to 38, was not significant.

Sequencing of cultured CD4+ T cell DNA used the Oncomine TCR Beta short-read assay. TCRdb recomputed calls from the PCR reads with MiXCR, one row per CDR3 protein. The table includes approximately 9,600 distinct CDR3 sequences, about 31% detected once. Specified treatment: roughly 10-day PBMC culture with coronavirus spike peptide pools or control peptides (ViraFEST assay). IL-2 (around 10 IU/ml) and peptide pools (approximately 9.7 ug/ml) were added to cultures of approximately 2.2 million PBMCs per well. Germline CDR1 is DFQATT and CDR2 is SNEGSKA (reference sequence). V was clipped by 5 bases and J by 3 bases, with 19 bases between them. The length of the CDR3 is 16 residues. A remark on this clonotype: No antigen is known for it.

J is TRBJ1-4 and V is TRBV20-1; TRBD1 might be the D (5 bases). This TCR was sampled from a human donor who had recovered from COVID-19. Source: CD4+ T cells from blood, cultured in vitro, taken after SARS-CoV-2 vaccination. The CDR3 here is CSAPQFWGGPNEKLFF. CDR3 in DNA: TGCAGTGCTCCCCAATTCTGGGGGGGACCTAATGAAAAACTGTTTTTT.